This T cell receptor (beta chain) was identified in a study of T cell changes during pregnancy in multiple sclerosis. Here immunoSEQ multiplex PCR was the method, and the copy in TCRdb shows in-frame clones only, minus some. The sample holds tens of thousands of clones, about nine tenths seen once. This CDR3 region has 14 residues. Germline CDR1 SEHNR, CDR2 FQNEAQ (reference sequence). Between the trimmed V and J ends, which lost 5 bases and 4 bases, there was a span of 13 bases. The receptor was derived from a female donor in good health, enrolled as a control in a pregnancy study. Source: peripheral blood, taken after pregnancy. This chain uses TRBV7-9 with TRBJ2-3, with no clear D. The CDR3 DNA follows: TGTGCCAGCAGCGCTCTAAGTCAGGCAGATACGCAGTATTTT. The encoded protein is CASSALSQADTQYF.